This T cell receptor beta chain was captured in a study of T-cell memory formation after mild COVID-19. In this sample, this clonotype turned up many times. From the 5' RACE reads, TCRdb called clonotypes with MiXCR, one entry per CDR3 protein. The table lists a few hundred thousand distinct CDR3 sequences, about a sixth of them singletons. Germline CDR1 and CDR2: MGHRA and YSYEKL. This CDR3 has 16 amino acids. Trimming took 0 bases from V and 2 from J, leaving 13 bases between them. V is TRBV4-1 and J is TRBJ2-5, with D unclear. The sequencing sample was made of PBMCs or a T cell subset sorted from them (not recorded which). This sequence originates from a man between 18 and 29 years old who had mild COVID-19 (a few samples of this study predate the infection). Cell type and time point are not known. The CDR3 loop reads CASSQDVGPSQETQYF. DNA for the CDR3: TGCGCCAGCAGCCAAGACGTCGGACCGTCGCAAGAGACCCAGTACTTC.